Listed below are T cell receptor beta chains from one sample, sequenced in a study of beta chain features in type 1 diabetes. TCRdb keeps only in-frame clones here, not all; method: immunoSEQ multiplex PCR. The profile shows 150,000 to 200,000 clones, just over 9% of them singletons. Specimen: central memory CD4+ T cells from blood. These receptors were collected from a woman under 30 in good health. Both conserved end residues are part of each CDR3. The D gene is left open where the match is weak. Only some rows state a clone size, as once, few, many or a class for expanded clones.

j_call d_call v_call clone_size cdr3_nt cdr3_aa
TRBJ2-5 TRBD1 TRBV9 . TGTGCCAGCAGCGTGGGGACAGAACAAGAGACCCAGTACTTC CASSVGTEQETQYF
TRBJ1-1 TRBD1 TRBV4-1 . TGCGCCAGCAGCCAAGGACAGGGCCCGAACACTGAAGCTTTCTTT CASSQGQGPNTEAFF
TRBJ2-5 TRBD2 TRBV18 . TGTGCCAGCTCACACAGCGGGGGGGACCAAGAGACCCAGTACTTC CASSHSGGDQETQYF
TRBJ1-2 . TRBV30 few TGTGCCTGGAGTCTTAGCTATGGCTACACCTTC CAWSLSYGYTF
TRBJ2-1 TRBD1 TRBV11-2 . TGTGCCAGCAGCACCTCCGGGACAGGGGTTTGGAGTGAGCAGTTCTTC CASSTSGTGVWSEQFF
TRBJ2-1 TRBD2 TRBV5-4 few TGTGCCAGCAGCTTCGCGGGGGGGACCCGGTATGAGCAGTTCTTC CASSFAGGTRYEQFF
TRBJ2-4 . TRBV7-8 few TGTGCCAGCAGCCCTCTTTCGAGGGACATTCAGTACTTC CASSPLSRDIQYF
TRBJ1-2 TRBD1 TRBV5-1 . TGCGCCAGCAGCCTAGACAGGGGGCAATATGGCTACACCTTC CASSLDRGQYGYTF
TRBJ2-5 TRBD2 TRBV9 . TGTGCCAGCAGCGTAGAGGGAGGGCCGGGGGAGACCCAGTACTTC CASSVEGGPGETQYF
TRBJ1-1 . TRBV5-4 few TGTGCCAGCAGCGGGAGGGGGAGCCAAGGGACTGAAGCTTTCTTT CASSGRGSQGTEAFF